This is a list of T cell receptor beta chains from one sample in a study of CD8+ T cells in alopecia areata. Sequenced by immunoSEQ multiplex PCR; TCRdb stores in-frame clones only, minus some. The table includes 150,000 to 200,000 clones, approximately 67% detected once. Source: CD4+ T cells sorted from blood, taken at week 49, from a patient treated with tofacitinib. The receptors shown here come from a human donor with alopecia areata. Both conserved end residues are part of each CDR3. Some rows have no size entry. The others give once, few or many, or a class for an expanded clone.

clone_size j_call v_call cdr3_aa
. TRBJ1-2 TRBV7-6 CASSPQGRFYGYTF
. TRBJ2-5 TRBV4-3 CASSQDSGPSRETQYF
. TRBJ1-4 TRBV7-2 CASSLGANEKLFF
few TRBJ2-1 TRBV9 CASSVAGTGGTEQFF
few TRBJ2-7 TRBV29-1 CSVEGWGTSYEQYF
. TRBJ2-7 TRBV5-1 CASSLGTVSYEQYF
. TRBJ2-3 TRBV7-8 CASSLDTDTQYF
. TRBJ2-1 TRBV4-1 CASSQDYPGGNNEQFF
. TRBJ1-6 TRBV7-8 CASSPRTVKPNSPLHF
few TRBJ1-2 TRBV27 CASKDQTNYGYTF
. TRBJ2-7 TRBV20-1 CSARDLYEQYF
once TRBJ1-3 TRBV29-1 CSVESLRGENTIYF
once TRBJ2-5 TRBV11-3 CASSLSGGLYQETQYF
. TRBJ2-2 TRBV7-2 CASSLAQGPQGELFF
. TRBJ1-2 TRBV27 CASSLGQGRSGYTF
. TRBJ2-5 TRBV7-2 CASSERTGDQETQYF
few TRBJ1-4 TRBV30 CAWSGTSNEKLFF
. TRBJ2-2 TRBV4-3 CASSQDLPVVGELFF
. TRBJ1-2 TRBV29-1 CSVVSDGNYGYTF
. TRBJ1-5 TRBV2 CASSHGGVKPQHF
. TRBJ2-3 TRBV5-4 CASSLDGGATDTQYF
. TRBJ1-1 TRBV29-1 CSVERRMNTEAFF
. TRBJ2-1 TRBV11-2 CASSQVRLPYNEQFF
. TRBJ1-1 TRBV30 CAWSVRSDTEAFF
. TRBJ2-6 TRBV29-1 CSVADPGRTGANVLTF
once TRBJ1-1 TRBV2 CASRANREGEAFF
. TRBJ1-2 TRBV20-1 CSAAGSAGYTF
. TRBJ2-3 TRBV11-3 CASNQWGDTQYF
. TRBJ2-5 TRBV15 CATSRGRGTAEETQYF
. TRBJ2-5 TRBV9 CASSGTGLAGSMTQYF
. TRBJ1-1 TRBV20-1 CSARGGEAFF
. TRBJ2-1 TRBV29-1 CSVARGYNEQFF
once TRBJ2-2 TRBV29-1 CSVDSRVGGELFF
. TRBJ2-7 TRBV29-1 CSVVQDSYEQYF
. TRBJ2-1 TRBV6-5 CASSYSGQGAYNEQFF
few TRBJ2-7 TRBV5-6 CASSHRSKRGGYF
medium-sized TRBJ2-6 TRBV9 CASSASGANVLTF
. TRBJ1-5 TRBV7-2 CASSLGGAEQPQHF
. TRBJ1-6 TRBV30 CAWSPQNSPLHF
. TRBJ2-6 TRBV4-1 CASSQGHSGANVLTF
. TRBJ2-1 TRBV30 CAWRHRGKVSYNEQFF
. TRBJ2-3 TRBV7-2 CASSLWRGNTDTQYF
. TRBJ1-3 TRBV29-1 CSVLTDGHTIYF
. TRBJ1-6 TRBV4-3 CASSQEEGSPLHF
few TRBJ1-2 TRBV4-1 CASSQERGRGRLYGYTF
once TRBJ2-2 TRBV7-2 CASSLSNPGELFF
few TRBJ2-3 TRBV9 CASSVSGPQYF
. TRBJ1-2 TRBV30 CAWSGLHTSNYGYTF
. TRBJ2-1 TRBV20-1 CSAPYPAEQFF
. TRBJ2-1 TRBV27 CASSLWETGLSEQFF